Presented here are 21 T cell receptor beta chains from one specimen sequenced in a study of CXCR3-negative and CXCR3-positive naive CD8 T cells. Study findings and constraints: Comparison of naive cells showed more hydrophobic TRB CDR3s in CXCR3-positive than in CXCR3-negative naive cells.

Antigens of these TCRs are unknown. The TRB libraries of cDNA were built by UMI-labeled 5' RACE. TCRdb re-called the 5' RACE reads; one entry per CDR3 protein, DNA not given. Here the sample table reports tens of thousands of distinct CDR3 sequences. Sample: naive CXCR3+ CD8+ T cells from blood. As for subset: CD45RO-CCR7+CD27+CD95- naive CD8+ T cells expressing CXCR3 (TNR3+). These receptors came from a human donor in good health. Some clones in this sample may be carry-over from other donors' samples.

The V and J genes are TRBV4-3 and TRBJ2-7; TCRdb gives TRBD2 as the D gene, but with no DNA this cannot be confirmed. The CDR3 loop spans 15 amino acids. Germline values: CDR1 LGHNA, CDR2 YSLEER. This chain's CDR3 is CASSQGGDWPHEQYF.

CDR3 protein: CASSVTRDSEERYEQLF. The rearrangement joins TRBV2 to TRBJ2-1; TCRdb gives TRBD1 as the D gene, but with no DNA this cannot be confirmed. The CDR3 is made up of 17 amino acids. Germline V CDR1 and CDR2: SNHLY, FYNNEI. Using reference TRBV2 and TRBJ2-1 for the parts outside the CDR3, the full variable domain is EPEVTQTPSHQVTQMGQEVILRCVPISNHLYFYWYRQILGQKVEFLVSFYNNEISEKSEIFDDQFSVERPDGSNFTLKIRSTKLEDSAMYFCASSVTRDSEERYEQLFGPGTRLTVL.

This sequence joins TRBV12-3 or TRBV12-4 and TRBJ2-5. The CDR3 consists of 14 residues. The CDR3 loop reads CASSPRIVQETQYF.

The V call is TRBV11-2, the J call TRBJ2-2; TCRdb's D call of TRBD1 is untestable without DNA. Germline CDR1 SGHAT, CDR2 FQNNGV. This CDR3 is built from 15 residues. The CDR3 spells CASSFGTGNTGELFF.

The gene calls are TRBV3-1 and TRBJ2-7; TCRdb reports TRBD1, a call that lacks DNA to check it against. This CDR3 region has 14 residues. In germline, CDR1 is LGHDT, CDR2 YNNKEL (reference sequence). CDR3: CASTSGTGGYEQYF.

This chain joins TRBV7-9 and TRBJ2-2. The germline V gene encodes CDR1 SEHNR and CDR2 FQNEAQ (reference sequence). The CDR3 consists of 15 residues. This CDR3 is CASSLNEEVAGELFF.

The chain links TRBV29-1 to TRBJ2-7; no DNA is available, so the TRBD1 call from TCRdb remains unchecked. Germline V gene lookup returns CDR1 SQVTM and CDR2 ANQGSEA. This CDR3 region has 14 residues. The CDR3 loop reads CSVVGGQFTYEQYF.

The J gene is TRBJ2-1, the V gene TRBV11-2; the D call of TRBD2 rests on TCRdb alone, since no DNA is present to check it. This CDR3 has 13 residues. From germline, CDR1 is SGHAT and CDR2 FQNNGV. The CDR3 spells CASRLAGGDEQFF.

This chain joins TRBV25-1 and TRBJ2-7. CDR3 length equals 13 residues. CDR1 and CDR2 from the germline V gene are MGHDK and SYGVNS. CDR3 loop: CASRTGGSYEQYF.

This chain uses TRBV5-1 with TRBJ1-1; the TCRdb D gene call, TRBD1, has no DNA to confirm it. The germline gives CDR1 SGHRS, CDR2 YFSETQ. The CDR3 consists of 16 residues. CDR3 sequence reads: CASSPLGLTGDTEALF. Full variable domain (outside the CDR3, taken from reference TRBV5-1 and TRBJ1-1): KAGVTQTPRYLIKTRGQQVTLSCSPISGHRSVSWYQQTPGQGLQFLFEYFSETQRNKGNFPGRFSGRQFSNSRSEMNVSTLELGDSALYLCASSPLGLTGDTEALFGQGTRLTVV.

The chain carries TRBV11-3 and TRBJ1-2; the TRBD1 assignment by TCRdb is unverifiable without DNA. This CDR3 contains 15 residues. Germline CDR1 and CDR2: SGHNT and YENEEA. The CDR3 region is CASSEAGVLSYGYTF.

CDR3 sequence reads: CSVEDRSNEQFF. The chain uses TRBV29-1 and TRBJ2-1. Looked up from germline, CDR1 is SQVTM and CDR2 is ANQGSEA. This CDR3 contains 12 residues.

This chain connects TRBV29-1 to TRBJ1-2; with no DNA, the TCRdb D assignment of TRBD1 cannot be verified. In germline, CDR1 is SQVTM, CDR2 ANQGSEA. The CDR3 is made up of 14 amino acids. CDR3 amino acids: CSVEGQGASFGYTF. Filled out from reference TRBV29-1 and TRBJ1-2, the complete variable domain reads SAVISQKPSRDICQRGTSLTIQCQVDSQVTMMFWYRQQPGQSLTLIATANQGSEATYESGFVIDKFPISRPNLTFSTLTVSNMSPEDSSIYLCSVEGQGASFGYTFGSGTRLTVV.

V and J are TRBV7-2 and TRBJ2-5; TCRdb returns TRBD2, unconfirmable since there is no DNA. This CDR3 has 14 residues. Germline V gene sequence: CDR1 SGHTA, CDR2 FQGNSA. The chain's CDR3 is CASSADGQRETQYF.

The chain uses TRBV25-1 and TRBJ2-7. This CDR3 region has 14 residues. The germline gives CDR1 MGHDK, CDR2 SYGVNS. CDR3 region: CASSEGIGAYEQYF.

V usage is TRBV5-1 and J usage is TRBJ1-1. The germline CDR1 and CDR2 sequences are SGHRS and YFSETQ. The CDR3 runs 13 residues. CDR3 sequence: CASSIGLEHEAFF. The full variable domain, with the rest looked up from reference TRBV5-1 and TRBJ1-1, is KAGVTQTPRYLIKTRGQQVTLSCSPISGHRSVSWYQQTPGQGLQFLFEYFSETQRNKGNFPGRFSGRQFSNSRSEMNVSTLELGDSALYLCASSIGLEHEAFFGQGTRLTVV.

The gene calls are TRBV27 and TRBJ2-3; TCRdb calls TRBD1, which cannot be checked without DNA. Germline V CDR1 and CDR2: MNHEY, SMNVEV (reference sequence). The CDR3 consists of 16 residues. This CDR3 reads CASSPGGIGVADTQYF.

The genes are TRBV15 and TRBJ2-2. This CDR3 comprises 12 residues. Per germline, CDR1 LNHNV and CDR2 YYDKDF (reference sequence). The CDR3 region is CATRGDTGELFF.

The chain has TRBV14 and TRBJ2-7; TCRdb reports TRBD1, a call that lacks DNA to check it against. Per the germline V gene, CDR1 is SGHDN and CDR2 is FVKESK. The CDR3 is made up of 16 amino acids. The CDR3 here is CASSQDRGQGYYEQYF. Using reference TRBV14 and TRBJ2-7 for the parts outside the CDR3, the full variable domain is EAGVTQFPSHSVIEKGQTVTLRCDPISGHDNLYWYRRVMGKEIKFLLHFVKESKQDESGMPNNRFLAERTGGTYSTLKVQPAELEDSGVYFCASSQDRGQGYYEQYFGPGTRLTVT.

The CDR3: CASSPRGAAYEQYF. The rearrangement uses TRBV18 and TRBJ2-7; the D call from TCRdb, TRBD1, cannot be confirmed without DNA. Germline CDR1 is KGHSH and CDR2 is LQKENI. The length of the CDR3 is 14 residues.

The chain couples TRBV4-1 to TRBJ1-4. Germline-derived CDR1 and CDR2 are MGHRA and YSYEKL. This CDR3 contains 13 residues. CDR3: CASSQDVDEKLLF.